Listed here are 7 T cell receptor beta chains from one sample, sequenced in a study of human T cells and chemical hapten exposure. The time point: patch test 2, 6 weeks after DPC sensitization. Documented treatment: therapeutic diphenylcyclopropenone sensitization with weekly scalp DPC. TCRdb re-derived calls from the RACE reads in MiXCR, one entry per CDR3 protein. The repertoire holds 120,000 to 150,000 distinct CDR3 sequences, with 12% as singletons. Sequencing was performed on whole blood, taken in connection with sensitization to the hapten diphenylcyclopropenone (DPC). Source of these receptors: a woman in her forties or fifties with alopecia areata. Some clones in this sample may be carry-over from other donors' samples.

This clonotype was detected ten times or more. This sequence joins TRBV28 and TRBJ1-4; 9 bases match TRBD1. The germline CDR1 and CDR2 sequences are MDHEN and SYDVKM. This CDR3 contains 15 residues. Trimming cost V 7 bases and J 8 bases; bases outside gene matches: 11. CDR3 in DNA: TGTGCCAGCACCCGAGCTGGGACAGGGAACGAAAAACTGTTTTTT. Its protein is CASTRAGTGNEKLFF.

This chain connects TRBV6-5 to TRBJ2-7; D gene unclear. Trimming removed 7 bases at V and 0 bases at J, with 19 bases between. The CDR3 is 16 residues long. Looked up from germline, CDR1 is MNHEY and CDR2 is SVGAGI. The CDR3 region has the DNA TGTGCCAGCAATCCGAGTTGGGTTTTCAGCTCCTACGAGCAGTACTTC. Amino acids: CASNPSWVFSSYEQYF.

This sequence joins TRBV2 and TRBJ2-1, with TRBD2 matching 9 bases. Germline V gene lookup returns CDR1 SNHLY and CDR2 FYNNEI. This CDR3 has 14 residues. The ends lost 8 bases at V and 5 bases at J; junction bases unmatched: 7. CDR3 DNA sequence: TGTGCCAGCCGCCAGCGGGAGGTCGACAATGAGCAGTTCTTC. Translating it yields CASRQREVDNEQFF.

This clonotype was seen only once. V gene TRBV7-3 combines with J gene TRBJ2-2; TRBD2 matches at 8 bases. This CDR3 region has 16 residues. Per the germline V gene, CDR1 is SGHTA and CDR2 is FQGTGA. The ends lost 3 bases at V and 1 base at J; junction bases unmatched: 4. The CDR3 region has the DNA TGTGCCAGCAGCTTGTCTAGCGGGCTGAACACCGGGGAGCTGTTTTTT. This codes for CASSLSSGLNTGELFF. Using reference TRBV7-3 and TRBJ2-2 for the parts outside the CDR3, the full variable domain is GAGVSQTPSNKVTEKGKYVELRCDPISGHTALYWYRQSLGQGPEFLIYFQGTGAADDSGLPNDRFFAVRPEGSVSTLKIQRTERGDSAVYLCASSLSSGLNTGELFFGEGSRLTVL.

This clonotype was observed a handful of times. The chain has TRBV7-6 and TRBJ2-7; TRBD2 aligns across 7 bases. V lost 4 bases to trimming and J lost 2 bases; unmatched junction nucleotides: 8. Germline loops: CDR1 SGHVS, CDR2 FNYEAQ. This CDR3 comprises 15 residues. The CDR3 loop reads CASSSQAGTAYEQYF. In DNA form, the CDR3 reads TGTGCCAGCAGCTCACAAGCGGGAACGGCCTACGAGCAGTACTTC.

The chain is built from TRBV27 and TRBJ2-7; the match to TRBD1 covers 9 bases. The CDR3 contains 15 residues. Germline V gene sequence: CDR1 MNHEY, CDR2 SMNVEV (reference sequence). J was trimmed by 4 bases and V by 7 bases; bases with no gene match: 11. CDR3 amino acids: CASKTLQGAFYEQYF. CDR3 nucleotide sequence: TGTGCCAGCAAAACTTTACAGGGGGCGTTTTACGAGCAGTACTTC.

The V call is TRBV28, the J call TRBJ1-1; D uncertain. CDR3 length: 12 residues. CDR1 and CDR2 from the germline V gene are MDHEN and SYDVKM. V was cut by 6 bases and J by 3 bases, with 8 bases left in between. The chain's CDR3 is CASRALDTEAFF. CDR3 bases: TGTGCCAGCAGGGCCCTCGACACTGAAGCTTTCTTT.